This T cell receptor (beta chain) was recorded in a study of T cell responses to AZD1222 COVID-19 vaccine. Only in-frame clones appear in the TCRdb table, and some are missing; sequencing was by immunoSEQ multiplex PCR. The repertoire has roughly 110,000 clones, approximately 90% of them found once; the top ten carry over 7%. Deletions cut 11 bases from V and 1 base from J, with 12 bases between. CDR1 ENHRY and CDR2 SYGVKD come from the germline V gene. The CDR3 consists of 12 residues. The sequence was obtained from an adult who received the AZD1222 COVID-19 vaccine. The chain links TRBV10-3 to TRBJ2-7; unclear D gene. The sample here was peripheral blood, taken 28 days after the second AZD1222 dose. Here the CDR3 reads CAATDGSYEQYF. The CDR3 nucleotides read TGTGCCGCGACCGACGGATCCTACGAGCAGTACTTC.